This T cell receptor beta chain was captured by sequencing in a study of graft-versus-host responses after intestinal transplantation. Study-level information: Grafts that recipients had were multivisceral, liver-intestinal, or isolated intestinal transplants. The recipients all started with anti-thymocyte globulin induction and then took tacrolimus and steroids for roughly 3 years. Study-wide findings and caveats: Among recipient marrow samples, GvH clones were found; some appeared first in ileum or blood.

Comment on this clone: Its target is not known.

Germline lookup yields CDR1 MRHNA and CDR2 SNTAGT. The length of the CDR3 is 15 residues. With 7 bases clipped from V and 3 bases from J, the junction kept 6 bases outside the gene matches. Repertoires were generated with immunoSEQ multiplex PCR, while TCRdb's copy carries only in-frame clones and drops some. The data hold more than 9,500 clones, with 80% observed a single time. The origin of this receptor is a human patient who received an intestinal transplant, so some T cells may come from the graft donor. V usage is TRBV6-4 and J usage is TRBJ2-3; 11 nucleotides match TRBD2. This sample comprised PBMCs, obtained roughly 74 weeks after intestinal transplant. For the CDR3, the DNA is TGTGCCAGCACCCCGACTAGCGGGATTACAGATACGCAGTATTTT. It translates to CASTPTSGITDTQYF.